This T cell receptor beta chain appears in the sequencing data of a study of T cells after yellow fever vaccination. Study as a whole: Fractions of low cell number were prepared using SMART-Seq v4 Ultra Low Input. General study points: Most clones from primary vaccination were detected again post-booster (approximately 96% CD4, about 88% CD8).

Synthesis of TCR cDNA relied on 5'RACE template switching, which attached a universal primer site and UMIs. TCRdb reprocessed the 5' RACE reads via MiXCR and lists one record per CDR3 protein. The sample contains 140,000 to 150,000 distinct CDR3 sequences, under 8% of which appear only once. Unmatched junction bases numbered 5, after V lost 4 bases and J lost 8 bases. This CDR3 contains 14 residues. This clonotype occurred many times. What it binds is unknown. The chain joins TRBV12-3 or TRBV12-4 to TRBJ1-6, with 7 bases lining up with TRBD1. The receptor's source is a man aged 25 to 40 who received the YFV17D yellow fever vaccine. Sequenced material: CD4+ T cells sorted from PBMCs, taken 10 days after the yellow fever booster vaccination. CDR3 bases: TGTGCCAGCAGTTCGACAGGGTGGGATTCACCCCTCCACTTT. It yields the protein CASSSTGWDSPLHF.